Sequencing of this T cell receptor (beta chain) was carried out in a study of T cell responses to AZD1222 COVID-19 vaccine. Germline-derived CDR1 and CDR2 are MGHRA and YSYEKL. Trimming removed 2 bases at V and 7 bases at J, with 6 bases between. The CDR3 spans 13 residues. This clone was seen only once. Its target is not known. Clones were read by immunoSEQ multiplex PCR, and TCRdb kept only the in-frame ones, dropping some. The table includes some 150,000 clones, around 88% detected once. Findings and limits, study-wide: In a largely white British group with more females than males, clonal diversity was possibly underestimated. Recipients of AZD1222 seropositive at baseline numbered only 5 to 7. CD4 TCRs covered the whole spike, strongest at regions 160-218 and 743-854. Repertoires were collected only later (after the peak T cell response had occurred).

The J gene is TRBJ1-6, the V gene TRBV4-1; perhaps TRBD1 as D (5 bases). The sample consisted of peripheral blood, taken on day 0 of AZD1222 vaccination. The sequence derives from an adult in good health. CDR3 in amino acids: CASSQRGNSPLHF. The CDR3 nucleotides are TGCGCCAGCAGCCAAAGGGGAAATTCACCCCTCCACTTT.